This T cell receptor (beta chain) was retrieved from a study of memory CD4+ T cells and cytomegalovirus serostatus. The sort gate was single viable CD3+CD4+CD8-CD45RO+ cells for memory CD4+ T cells. Original methodology: After removing out-of-frame reads, 2,204,828 distinct TCRbeta sequences remained. Only in-frame clones appear in the TCRdb table, and some are missing; sequencing was by immunoSEQ multiplex PCR. The V and J calls and the clone size are those of that table, but D and trimming were determined from the DNA. This sample has approximately 27,000 clones, with 76% found just once. Germline V lookup: CDR1 SGHTA, CDR2 FQGNSA. Trimming removed 5 bases from V and 3 bases from J; junction bases left unmatched: 6. This CDR3 is 15 amino acids long.

V and J are TRBV7-2 and TRBJ2-5; 10 positions agree with TRBD1. This TCR came from an adult in good health and CMV-seronegative. Sequencing was performed on memory CD4+ T cells from blood. CDR3 protein: CASSQRQGAKETQYF. The CDR3 DNA reads TGTGCCAGCAGCCAACGACAGGGGGCCAAAGAGACCCAGTACTTC.